This TCR beta chain appears in the sequencing data of a study of T-cell memory formation after mild COVID-19 (TCRdb year 2021). Regarding the research as a whole: Most TCR sequence clusters were specific to one of the two donors. In a couple of donors, T-cell clones that expanded and contracted after mild COVID-19 were tracked by sequencing TCRalpha and TCRbeta repertoires over time. The cohort comprised two young, previously healthy adult volunteers, one female and one male. Study-wide findings and limitations: Only a couple of mild cases were covered in the study, and larger cohorts including severe cases with pre-infection samples were considered necessary. Some responding clones were detected in pre-infection memory, which suggested that pre-existing cross-reactive memory T cells had joined the SARS-CoV-2 response. Contracting CD4+ clones were found mainly in CM and EM memory subsets, while CD8+ clones were enriched in EMRA. The second-wave clones that peaked on day 37 were not confirmed to be SARS-CoV-2 specific. Balanced CD4/CD8 phenotypes were observed for clones contracting from day 15 to 85, whereas a bias towards CD4+ was observed for a second wave of clones expanding from day 15 to 37.

Ficoll-Paque density gradient centrifugation was used to isolate PBMCs. The CDR3 runs 17 residues from the cysteine to the phenylalanine. Only the CDR3 DNA is retained, 51 bases long and in frame from the first base. Comment on this clonotype: Its antigen remains undetermined. No base quality information exists; no much larger clone differs at one position.

The run used an Illumina NovaSeq 6000. TCRalpha and TCRbeta cDNA libraries were built by 5'RACE with constant-segment primers, adding sample barcodes and unique molecular identifiers. RNA was extracted from every sample with Trizol reagent. The libraries were amplified in two PCR steps, and the second step added a second sample barcode and Illumina TruSeq adapters. Libraries were sequenced on an Illumina NovaSeq with 2 x 150 bp paired-end reads. The original pipeline was this. Reads were demultiplexed and collapsed into UMI-guided consensus sequences with migec v1.2.7. Using mixcr v2.1.11, UMI consensuses were aligned to TRA and TRB V and J templates and then assembled into clonotypes. Expanded or contracted clonotypes were those called significant by both edgeR and NoisET, with noise models trained on biological replicates. For edgeR calls, the cutoffs were a false discovery rate-adjusted p below 0.01 and a log2 fold-change threshold of 1. As an exploratory analysis of dynamics, PCA with hierarchical clustering was applied to max-normalized trajectories of the 1000 most abundant clonotypes. Each responding clone was given a CD4 or CD8 phenotype based on the CD4+ and CD8+ repertoires, which had been sequenced separately. TCRdb took the public reads, trimmed them with fastp at Q25, ran MiXCR for clone calling and kept in-frame beta chains. Identical CDR3 protein sequences are pooled into one entry, listed with their most common genes and DNA. The V and J calls were not made by the authors but by TCRdb's processing. The sample contains approximately 430,000 distinct CDR3 sequences, more than 20% of them found a single time. The ten largest make up approximately 14% of the sample.

This sequence was found in an adult woman who had mild COVID-19 (a few samples of this study predate the infection). The sample titles of this study are shuffled in the database, so cell type and time point are left out; the donor was told from shared clones. The chain uses TRBV21-1 and TRBJ2-2; the table's D call, TRBD1, has no DNA check behind it. TRBV21-1 is listed as a pseudogene. What was sequenced was PBMCs or a T cell subset sorted from them (not recorded which). This receptor has the CDR3 CASSNLPGQENTGELFF. The sequence in DNA is TGTGCCAGCAGCAACCTCCCGGGACAGGAGAACACCGGGGAGCTGTTTTTT.